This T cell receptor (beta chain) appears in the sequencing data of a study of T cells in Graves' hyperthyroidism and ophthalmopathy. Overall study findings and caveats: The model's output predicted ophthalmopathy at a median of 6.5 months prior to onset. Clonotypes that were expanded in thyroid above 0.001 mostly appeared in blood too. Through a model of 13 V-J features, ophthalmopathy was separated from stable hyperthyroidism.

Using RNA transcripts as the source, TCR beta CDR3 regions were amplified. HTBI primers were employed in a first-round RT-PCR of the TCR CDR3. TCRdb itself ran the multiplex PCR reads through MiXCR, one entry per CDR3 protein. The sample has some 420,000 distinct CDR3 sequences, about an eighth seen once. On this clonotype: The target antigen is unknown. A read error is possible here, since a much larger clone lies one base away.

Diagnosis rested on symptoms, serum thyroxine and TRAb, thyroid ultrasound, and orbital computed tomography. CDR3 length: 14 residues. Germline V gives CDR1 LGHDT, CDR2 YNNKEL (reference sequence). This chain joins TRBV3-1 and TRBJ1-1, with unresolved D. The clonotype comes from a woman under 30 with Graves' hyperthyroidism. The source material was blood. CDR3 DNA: TGTGCCAGCAGCCAAGATATGATAAACACTGAAGTTTTCTTT. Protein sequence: CASSQDMINTEVFF.